The 29 T cell receptor beta chains in this list originate from one sample, sequenced in a study of molecular identifiers for immune sequencing clone quantification. TCRdb analysed the PCR reads with MiXCR anew, one entry per CDR3 protein. Among approximately 680,000 distinct CDR3 sequences listed, approximately 24% were seen once. The sample taken for sequencing was naive CD8+ T cells from blood, with Jurkat cell RNA spiked in. Subset reported: FACS-sorted CD8+CD4-CCR7+CD45RA+ naive T cells. The receptors shown here come from a human donor in good health. Some libraries in this study had Jurkat cell RNA spiked in.

This clonotype has at least ten counts. This sequence joins TRBV5-6 and TRBJ2-7; 9 bases line up with TRBD1. Trimming cost V 0 bases and J 6 bases; bases outside gene matches: 10. The CDR3 totals 16 residues. Germline V CDR1 and CDR2: SGHDT, YYEEEE. The CDR3 protein is CASSLAGTGRGSEQYF. The CDR3 coding sequence is TGTGCCAGCAGCTTGGCAGGGACAGGGCGCGGTTCCGAGCAGTACTTC.

This clonotype was counted at least ten times. For the CDR3, the DNA is TGTGCCAGCAGCTTAGGACAGGGTATATCGGGTCAGCCCCAGCATTTT. Amino acid sequence: CASSLGQGISGQPQHF. The J gene is TRBJ1-5, the V gene TRBV7-6, with 7 bases fitting TRBD1. The CDR3 consists of 16 residues. CDR1 is SGHVS and CDR2 is FNYEAQ in the germline V gene. The ends lost 1 base at V and 6 bases at J; junction bases unmatched: 9.

The chain has TRBV4-3 and TRBJ2-1, with D perhaps TRBD1 (5 bases). Germline values: CDR1 LGHNA, CDR2 YSLEER. The germline V and J ends were trimmed by 0 bases and 4 bases, with 10 bases remaining between them. The CDR3 has 15 amino acids. As DNA, the CDR3 is TGCGCCAGCAGCCAAGATTTGTCAGGGTACAATGAGCAGTTCTTC. Protein sequence: CASSQDLSGYNEQFF.

The chain links TRBV4-2 to TRBJ2-1; D tentatively reads TRBD1 or TRBD2 (6 bases each). CDR1 is LGHNA and CDR2 is YNFKEQ in the germline V gene. V shed 4 bases and J shed 3 bases, with 16 bases lying between them. CDR3 length equals 16 residues. CDR3 coding DNA: TGTGCCAGCAGCCCTTATAGCGGAGGGGGCTACAATGAGCAGTTCTTC. It specifies CASSPYSGGGYNEQFF.

This clonotype showed up many times. V gene TRBV9 combines with J gene TRBJ1-2, with a tentative D call TRBD1 (5 bases). CDR3 size: 15 residues. From germline, CDR1 is SGDLS and CDR2 YYNGEE. V dropped 2 bases and J dropped 3 bases, with 14 bases sitting between them. CDR3 DNA: TGTGCCAGCAGCGTTACAGGATTCTTTGACTATGGCTACACCTTC. It translates to CASSVTGFFDYGYTF.

The table lists this clonotype with many counts. The chain joins TRBV12-3 or TRBV12-4 to TRBJ2-3; D perhaps matches TRBD2 (5 bases). Trimming removed 7 bases at V and 2 bases at J, with 16 bases between. The CDR3 length is 15 residues. CDR3 nucleotides: TGTGCCAGCACCCCACTTATGGAGGCCACAGATACGCAGTATTTT. Its protein is CASTPLMEATDTQYF.

Regarding this clonotype: One end of the junction varies from germline; a read error may be responsible. The rearrangement uses TRBV19 and TRBJ1-5; D is uncertain. The length of the CDR3 is 15 residues. Germline V gene sequence: CDR1 LNHDA, CDR2 SQIVND (reference sequence). The CDR3 loop is CANSPREGWNQPQHF. The CDR3 nucleotides are TGTGCCAATAGTCCCCGGGAGGGATGGAATCAGCCCCAGCATTTT.

As concerns this clonotype: A read error may be the cause here, since a much bigger clone is one base away. The gene calls are TRBV7-8 and TRBJ2-7, with 8 positions matching TRBD2. CDR3 size: 13 residues. Germline V CDR1 and CDR2: SGHVS, FQNEAQ. The CDR3 nucleotides read TGTGCCAGCAGCAGCCGGGGGGGCTACGAGCAGCACTTC. It specifies CASSSRGGYEQHF.

This clonotype was seen once. This may be a read error: a much more frequent sequence differs by one nucleotide. The V gene is TRBV20-1, the J gene TRBJ1-1; TRBD1 might be the D (5 bases). CDR1 is DFQATT, CDR2 SNEGSKA, per germline (reference sequence). The CDR3 covers 15 residues. Trimming removed 7 bases from V and 3 bases from J, with 21 bases in between. The CDR3 region is CSGTPGRTMDTEAFF. The CDR3 nucleotides read TGCAGTGGAACTCCGGGACGGACGATGGACACTGAAGCTTTCTTT.

The chain combines TRBV19 with TRBJ2-3; D is unclear. CDR1 and CDR2 from the germline V gene are LNHDA and SQIVND (reference sequence). V was clipped by 11 bases and J by 10 bases, with 19 bases between them. This CDR3 region has 12 residues. In nucleotides, the CDR3 is TGTGCCTCCAGTGGGGTACCCGATCCGCAGTATTTT. Its protein is CASSGVPDPQYF. The whole variable domain, remainder taken from reference TRBV19 and TRBJ2-3, is DGGITQSPKYLFRKEGQNVTLSCEQNLNHDAMYWYRQDPGQGLRLIYYSQIVNDFQKGDIAEGYSVSREKKESFPLTVTSAQKNPTAFYLCASSGVPDPQYFGPGTRLTVL.

This clonotype has ten or more counts. The V and J genes are TRBV4-1 and TRBJ1-2; D unresolved. Germline CDR1 MGHRA, CDR2 YSYEKL. V was trimmed by 4 bases and J by 1 base, leaving 4 bases between them. CDR3 length: 12 residues. CDR3 amino acids: CASSRSNYGYTF. The DNA of the CDR3 is TGCGCCAGCAGCCGGAGTAACTATGGCTACACCTTC.

On this clonotype itself: It may be a read error: a sequence one base away is much more abundant. The rearrangement joins TRBV12-3 or TRBV12-4 to TRBJ2-6, with 10 bases aligning to TRBD2. The CDR3 has 21 amino acids. Trimming took 5 bases from V and 2 from J; bases not matched to a gene: 18. CDR3: CASSAPGRAGGVFAGANVLTF. As DNA, the CDR3 is TGTGCCAGCAGTGCCCCGGGGAGAGCGGGGGGGGTATTTGCTGGGGCCAACGTCCTGACTTTC.

The table lists this clonotype with many counts. The rearrangement links TRBV29-1 to TRBJ2-7; D possibly matches TRBD1 or TRBD2 (5 bases each). Trimming stripped 6 bases from V and 3 bases from J, with 9 bases between. Germline CDR1 reads SQVTM; CDR2 reads ANQGSEA. CDR3 length: 11 residues. In nucleotides, the CDR3 is TGCAGCGTGGGGGTAGGCTACGAGCAGTACTTC. Translation: CSVGVGYEQYF.

This clonotype was seen once. A read error may be the cause here, since a much bigger clone is one base away. The chain has TRBV14 and TRBJ1-2; 7 nucleotides match TRBD1. The germline V gene has CDR1 SGHDN and CDR2 FVKESK. CDR3 length: 17 residues. V shed 4 bases and J 4 bases; nucleotides not matched to a gene: 15. CDR3: CASSRDLEVAGGYGYTF. The CDR3 DNA sequence: TGTGCCAGCAGCCGAGATCTTGAGGTTGCAGGGGGCTATGGCTACACCTTC. Using reference TRBV14 and TRBJ1-2 for the parts outside the CDR3, the full variable domain is EAGVTQFPSHSVIEKGQTVTLRCDPISGHDNLYWYRRVMGKEIKFLLHFVKESKQDESGMPNNRFLAERTGGTYSTLKVQPAELEDSGVYFCASSRDLEVAGGYGYTFGSGTRLTVV.

Comments on this clonotype: The conserved phenylalanine or tryptophan is not found at the CDR3 terminus, so this likely reflects a read error. V gene TRBV6-1 combines with J gene TRBJ2-7; 8 bases fit TRBD1. The CDR3 has 14 residues. V gave up 6 bases and J gave up 2 bases; unmatched junction bases: 6. CDR1 is MNHNS and CDR2 is SASEGT in the germline V gene. DNA for the CDR3: TGTGCCAGCAGCCCCTACAGGGGGACCTACGAGCAGTACTCC. Encoded protein: CASSPYRGTYEQYS.

Regarding this clonotype: A much larger clone differs from this one at a single base, so this may be a read error. The rearrangement joins TRBV30 to TRBJ2-7; 7 positions agree with TRBD2. Trimming took 3 bases from V and 6 from J; bases not matched to a gene: 11. The CDR3 consists of 14 residues. Germline V CDR1 and CDR2: GTSNPN, SVGIG (reference sequence). The DNA for the CDR3 is TGTGCCTGGAGCCCCCAATCGACTAGCCTCGAGCAGTACTTC. Encoded protein: CAWSPQSTSLEQYF.

The rearrangement links TRBV4-1 to TRBJ2-1, with a tentative D call TRBD1 (6 bases). Per the germline V gene, CDR1 is MGHRA and CDR2 is YSYEKL. V shed 4 bases and J shed 2 bases, with 12 bases lying between them. The CDR3 loop spans 15 amino acids. CDR3 residues: CASSPDRPPYNEQFF. The CDR3 DNA reads TGCGCCAGCAGCCCAGACAGGCCTCCCTACAATGAGCAGTTCTTC.

Regarding this clonotype: This clone may be a read error of a much larger clone one base away. The genes are TRBV18 and TRBJ1-1, with D perhaps TRBD1 (6 bases). Germline assignment: CDR1 KGHSH and CDR2 LQKENI. The CDR3 contains 13 residues. The CDR3 protein is CASSLDSYTEASF. CDR3 bases: TGTGCCAGCTCACTGGACAGTTACACTGAAGCTTCCTTT.

This clonotype has just a few counts. Here the CDR3 DNA reads TGTGCCAGCAGTTCAGGGGGCTTTAACTACGAGCAGTACTTC. Residues: CASSSGGFNYEQYF. The chain is built from TRBV12-3 or TRBV12-4 and TRBJ2-7; 8 nucleotides agree with TRBD1. CDR3 length equals 14 residues. The ends lost 4 bases at V and 3 bases at J; junction bases unmatched: 5.

This clonotype turned up a few times. The CDR3 here is CASSILSTGELFF. In DNA form, the CDR3 reads TGTGCCAGTAGTATTTTGAGCACCGGGGAGCTGTTTTTT. This chain joins TRBV19 and TRBJ2-2; no clear D gene. V was shortened by 3 bases and J by 4 bases, with 6 bases between the two germline ends. Per germline, CDR1 LNHDA and CDR2 SQIVND (reference sequence). The CDR3 contains 13 residues.

In the case of this clonotype: At one of its ends the junction is not consistent with the germline gene, which may arise from a read error. The chain combines TRBV19 with TRBJ1-1; D remains unclear. The CDR3 length is 15 residues. Germline-derived CDR1 and CDR2 are LNHDA and SQIVND (reference sequence). CDR3 sequence: CASSMAFGMNTGAFF. The CDR3, as DNA: TGTGCCAGTAGTATGGCGTTTGGAATGAACACTGGAGCTTTCTTT.

Note on this clonotype: Being one base from a much bigger clone, this may be a read error. The V call is TRBV10-3, the J call TRBJ2-7; D remains ambiguous. This CDR3 region has 13 residues. The V end lost 0 bases, the J end lost 6 bases, and 9 bases lay between the germline ends. Germline CDR1 and CDR2: ENHRY and SYGVKD. CDR3 nucleotide sequence: TGTGCCATCAGTGAGTCGTTGGGTTGCGAGCAGTACTTC. Its translation: CAISESLGCEQYF.

In its sample, this clonotype was seen once. Because it lacks the conserved phenylalanine or tryptophan at the end, this CDR3 is likely a read error. The V call is TRBV3-1, the J call TRBJ1-1; D unclear. The CDR3 has 16 amino acids. CDR1 LGHDT and CDR2 YNNKEL come from the germline V gene (reference sequence). The ends were cut back, 9 bases at V and 0 bases at J, with 20 bases in the middle. This CDR3 reads CARAPRVTTMNTEAFI. The CDR3, as DNA: TGTGCCAGGGCCCCGAGGGTGACCACTATGAACACTGAAGCTTTCATT.

The J gene is TRBJ2-7, the V gene TRBV13, with D uncertain. V lost 3 bases to trimming and J lost 0 bases, with 6 bases between them. The CDR3 length is 13 residues. Germline CDR1 reads PRHDT; CDR2 reads FYEKMQ (reference sequence). CDR3 coding DNA: TGTGCCAGCAGCTTTTCATTCTCCTACGAGCAGTACTTC. This gives the protein CASSFSFSYEQYF.

Ten or more counts support this clonotype. This chain links TRBV29-1 with TRBJ2-7; 8 nucleotides line up with TRBD1. V dropped 6 bases and J dropped 3; count of bases not matched to a gene: 10. The CDR3 consists of 14 residues. CDR1 and CDR2 (germline): SQVTM, ANQGSEA. The CDR3 loop is CSVAGTGEYYEQYF. For the CDR3, the DNA is TGCAGCGTCGCCGGGACAGGAGAATACTACGAGCAGTACTTC.

For this clonotype: One base away lies a much larger clone, so this may be a sequencing read error. This rearrangement joins TRBV5-1 to TRBJ2-6; 8 nucleotides line up with TRBD1. This CDR3 is built from 18 residues. V shed 2 bases and J 2 bases; nucleotides not matched to a gene: 9. The germline CDR1 and CDR2 sequences are SGHRS and YFSETQ. CDR3 DNA: TGCGCCAGCAGCTTTATGTGGCAGGGGGCCACTGGGGCCAACGTCCTGACTTTC. It translates to CASSFMWQGATGANVLTF.

The V and J genes are TRBV7-9 and TRBJ2-3; the match to TRBD1 covers 10 bases. The CDR3 runs to 17 residues. With V trimmed by 3 bases and J by 5 bases, 11 bases remained unmatched. CDR1 SEHNR and CDR2 FQNEAQ come from the germline V gene (reference sequence). CDR3 sequence reads: CASSFRRGTGVQDTQYF. The CDR3 DNA reads TGTGCCAGCAGCTTTCGTAGAGGGACAGGGGTTCAAGATACGCAGTATTTT.

Worth noting for this clonotype: Because it lacks the conserved phenylalanine or tryptophan at the end, this CDR3 is likely a read error. The chain couples TRBV4-1 to TRBJ2-3; weak D call: TRBD1 (6 bases). This CDR3 contains 16 residues. Trimming left V 4 bases short and J 0 bases short, with 14 bases between. Germline V gene lookup returns CDR1 MGHRA and CDR2 YSYEKL. In DNA form, the CDR3 reads TGCGCCAGCAGCCCACAGGGTAGCAGTAGCACAGATACGCAGTATTAT. As protein: CASSPQGSSSTDTQYY.

A word on this clonotype: A much larger clone sits a single nucleotide away, making a read error possible. The chain has TRBV13 and TRBJ2-3; 7 positions match TRBD1. The CDR3 spans 15 residues. From germline, CDR1 is PRHDT and CDR2 FYEKMQ (reference sequence). V was pared by 8 bases and J by 1 base, with 9 bases of the junction left unmatched. DNA for the CDR3: TGTGCCAGCGGCGCATACAGGGGAGGCACAGATACGCAGTATTTT. Its translation: CASGAYRGGTDTQYF.